A selection of T cell receptor beta chains follows, all from one sample in a study of T cell clones after liver transplantation. TCRdb's copy holds only in-frame clones and misses some; the assay was immunoSEQ multiplex PCR. This table has about 75,000 clones, about nine tenths appearing once. The sample was CD4+ T cells from blood, taken before liver transplant. These receptors were obtained from a human donor who received a liver transplant. The CDR3 runs from the conserved cysteine through the conserved F or W. D genes are given only for firm matches. The size of a clone is reported for some rows only, either as once, few or many, or as a class for expanded clones.

>TRBD1|NA|TRBV12-5|TRBJ2-2
CASGNTGGAGAGELFF
TGTGCTAGTGGTAATACAGGGGGCGCGGGGGCCGGGGAGCTGTTTTTT
>TRBD1|few|TRBV19|TRBJ2-1
CASSINGQGGDEQFF
TGTGCCAGTAGTATCAATGGACAGGGGGGCGATGAGCAGTTCTTC
>NA|NA|TRBV6-1|TRBJ2-1
CASSEAWDNEQFF
TGTGCCAGCAGTGAAGCGTGGGACAATGAGCAGTTCTTC
>NA|NA|TRBV7-2|TRBJ2-5
CASSWTGTTQETQYF
TGTGCCAGCAGCTGGACCGGGACAACTCAAGAGACCCAGTACTTC
>NA|NA|TRBV25-1|TRBJ2-1
CASTSPGFNEQFF
TGTGCCAGCACCTCCCCCGGGTTTAATGAGCAGTTCTTC
>NA|NA|TRBV7-9|TRBJ1-2
CASSPPGGRYTF
TGTGCCAGCAGCCCCCCTGGAGGCCGATACACCTTC
>TRBD2|NA|TRBV7-8|TRBJ2-7
CASSSNGGSSYEQYF
TGTGCCAGCAGCTCCAACGGCGGGAGCTCCTACGAGCAGTACTTC
>TRBD2|NA|TRBV6-5|TRBJ2-7
CASRTSGRPDEQYF
TGTGCCAGCAGAACCAGCGGGAGGCCCGACGAGCAGTACTTC
>NA|few|TRBV6-1|TRBJ1-1
CASSGQLNTEAFF
TGTGCCAGCAGTGGACAGTTGAACACTGAAGCTTTCTTT
>NA|few|TRBV21-1|TRBJ2-7
CASSRGQGASYEQYF
TGTGCCAGCAGCAGGGGACAGGGAGCATCCTACGAGCAGTACTTC
>NA|NA|TRBV7-6|TRBJ2-1
CASSLVYERDEQFF
TGTGCCAGCAGCTTAGTGTACGAGCGTGATGAGCAGTTCTTC
>TRBD2|NA|TRBV5-1|TRBJ2-3
CASSLDLAGGTDTQYF
TGCGCCAGCAGCCTGGATCTAGCGGGGGGCACAGATACGCAGTATTTT
>NA|NA|TRBV28|TRBJ1-1
CASSLSRGDLMNTEAFF
TGTGCCAGCAGTTTATCCAGGGGCGACCTCATGAACACTGAAGCTTTCTTT
>TRBD2|NA|TRBV5-8|TRBJ2-3
CASSLAGLAGPTDTQYF
TGTGCCAGCAGCTTAGCGGGACTAGCGGGGCCCACAGATACGCAGTATTTT
>TRBD1|NA|TRBV6-5|TRBJ1-2
CASSRQGSGGYTF
TGTGCCAGCAGTAGACAGGGGAGTGGAGGCTACACCTTC
>TRBD1|NA|TRBV6-1|TRBJ1-2
CASSGRQGDGYTF
TGTGCCAGCAGCGGTAGACAGGGGGATGGCTACACCTTC
>NA|once|TRBV9|TRBJ2-7
CASSLSGTSYEQYF
TGTGCCAGCAGCCTCAGCGGAACTTCCTACGAGCAGTACTTC
>NA|NA|TRBV7-8|TRBJ1-5
CASSLGEYSNQPQHF
TGTGCCAGCAGCCTTGGGGAGTATAGCAATCAGCCCCAGCATTTT
>TRBD1|NA|TRBV5-1|TRBJ1-2
CASSPAPGQGGGYTF
TGCGCCAGCAGCCCCGCCCCGGGACAGGGAGGAGGCTACACCTTC
>NA|NA|TRBV5-4|TRBJ2-7
CASSFDSYEQYF
TGTGCCAGCAGCTTTGATTCCTACGAGCAGTACTTC
>TRBD2|NA|TRBV19|TRBJ2-5
CASSMGLAGVQETQYF
TGTGCCAGTAGTATGGGACTAGCGGGAGTCCAAGAGACCCAGTACTTC
>TRBD1|NA|TRBV11-3|TRBJ2-1
CASSTGQGGYNEQFF
TGTGCCAGCAGCACCGGACAGGGGGGATACAATGAGCAGTTCTTC
>NA|NA|TRBV5-6|TRBJ2-7
CASSLPPATYEQYF
TGTGCCAGCAGCTTGCCGCCAGCTACCTACGAGCAGTACTTC
>NA|NA|TRBV7-3|TRBJ2-7
CASSLTLSPTYEQYF
TGTGCCAGCAGCTTAACTCTCTCTCCGACCTACGAGCAGTACTTC